This T cell receptor (beta chain) was observed in a study of radiotherapy plus CTLA-4 blockade in lung cancer. Points from the study as a whole: Peripheral blood showed expansion of tumor-derived TCR clones after radiotherapy and ipilimumab. Strongest reported response predictors: early blood clone changes and post-radiation interferon-beta.

The table came from immunoSEQ multiplex PCR; TCRdb's copy has only in-frame clones and leaves some out. The profile shows roughly 75,000 clones, 78% of them singletons. As for this clone: The antigen remains undetermined.

CDR3 length: 15 amino acids. The V and J ends lost 1 base and 1 base, in that order; junction bases with no gene match: 2. Germline V gene sequence: CDR1 LNHDA, CDR2 SQIVND (reference sequence). This TCR came from a human donor with non-small cell lung cancer whose response to radiotherapy plus ipilimumab could not be evaluated. Some clones in this sample may be carry-over from other donors' samples. The starting material was peripheral blood, obtained from a patient treated with radiotherapy plus ipilimumab. The chain uses TRBV19 and TRBJ1-1, with TRBD1 matching 8 bases. The CDR3: CASSIGTGRNTEAFF. The CDR3 DNA reads as TGTGCCAGTAGTATAGGGACAGGGAGGAACACTGAAGCTTTCTTT.